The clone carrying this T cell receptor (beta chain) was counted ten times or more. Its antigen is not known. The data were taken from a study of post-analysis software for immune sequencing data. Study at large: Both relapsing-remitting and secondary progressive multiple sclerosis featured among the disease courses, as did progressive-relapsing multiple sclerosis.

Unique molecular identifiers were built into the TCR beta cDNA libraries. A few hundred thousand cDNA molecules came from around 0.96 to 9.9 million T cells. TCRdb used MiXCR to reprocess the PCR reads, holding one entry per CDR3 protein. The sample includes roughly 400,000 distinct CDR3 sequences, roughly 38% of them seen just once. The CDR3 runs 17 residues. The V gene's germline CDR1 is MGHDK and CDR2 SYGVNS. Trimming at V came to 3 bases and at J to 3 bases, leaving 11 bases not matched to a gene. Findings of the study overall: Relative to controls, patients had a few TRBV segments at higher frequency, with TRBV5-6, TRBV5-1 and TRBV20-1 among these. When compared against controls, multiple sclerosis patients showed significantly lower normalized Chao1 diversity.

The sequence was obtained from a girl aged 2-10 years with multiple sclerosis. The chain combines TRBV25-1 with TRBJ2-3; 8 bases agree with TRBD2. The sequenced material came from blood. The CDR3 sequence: CASSDEQRERKTDTQYF. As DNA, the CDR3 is TGTGCCAGCAGTGACGAACAGCGGGAGAGAAAGACAGATACGCAGTATTTT.